These T cell receptor beta chains were read from a single sample in a study of spatial heterogeneity in lung cancer. TCRdb itself ran the 5' RACE reads through MiXCR, one entry per CDR3 protein. The sample yields under 2,000 distinct CDR3 sequences, 7.8% seen once. The sample consisted of normal lung tissue next to the tumor, taken at surgery. The receptor set was obtained from a male donor with early-stage non-small cell lung cancer. The CDR3 runs from the conserved cysteine through the conserved F or W. A row's size may be missing; if present it is once, few, many or a size class.

V	size	J	CDR3
TRBV10-1	medium-sized	TRBJ2-3	CASSEEGNTDTQYF
TRBV5-6	large	TRBJ1-1	CASSPQGSSVTEAFF
TRBV27	medium-sized	TRBJ2-1	CASSWRGVTLAGGPSEQFF
TRBV4-3	medium-sized	TRBJ1-5	CASSHHRGDQPQHF
TRBV3-1	many	TRBJ2-3	CASSQDGAGGAWSTDTQYF
TRBV29-1	few	TRBJ2-3	CSVKLAGRTDTQYF
TRBV7-2	many	TRBJ2-3	CASSLAVSTDTQYF
TRBV30	medium-sized	TRBJ1-1	CAWSVSDLNTEAFF
TRBV5-5	medium-sized	TRBJ1-5	CASSVGGTGLWPQHF
TRBV18	.	TRBJ2-7	CASSREGGSSYEQYF
TRBV12-3/TRBV12-4	few	TRBJ2-5	CASGTETQYF
TRBV29-1	medium-sized	TRBJ2-3	CSVYKGKGSHPTDTQYF
TRBV7-3	large	TRBJ2-7	CASSPTSGSSYEQYF
TRBV20-1	few	TRBJ2-7	CSAKGVGTSPYEQYF
TRBV5-1	many	TRBJ1-2	CASSLATPGQGSGGYTF
TRBV29-1	many	TRBJ2-1	CSVVFSSNEQFF
TRBV6-2/TRBV6-3	medium-sized	TRBJ2-1	CASSPGVDEQFF
TRBV7-2	many	TRBJ1-3	CASSINMAGTARNTIYF
TRBV7-2	hyperexpanded	TRBJ2-3	CASSLSPRGNTDTQYF
TRBV20-1	large	TRBJ2-3	CSAPPTQGSTDTQYF
TRBV29-1	.	TRBJ2-1	CSAEGATSNEQFF
TRBV28	hyperexpanded	TRBJ1-1	CASSRGTEAFF
TRBV6-5	medium-sized	TRBJ2-2	CASSYSPNTGELFF
TRBV7-8	.	TRBJ1-5	CASSPDRDLPQHF
TRBV5-1	many	TRBJ2-3	CASSLDSLTDTQYF
TRBV6-2/TRBV6-3	large	TRBJ2-3	CASSPGGVADTQYF
TRBV7-2	medium-sized	TRBJ1-3	CASSTQGAGGNTIYF
TRBV9	many	TRBJ1-2	CASSVQGWHGYTF
TRBV27	many	TRBJ1-1	CASHPNGGTEAFF
TRBV19	medium-sized	TRBJ2-1	CASSPDGELSSYNEQFF
TRBV7-6	medium-sized	TRBJ1-1	CASSPGLLEAFF
TRBV5-1	.	TRBJ1-4	CASRHDRGRATNEKLFF
TRBV5-1	medium-sized	TRBJ2-1	CATQLAGVHNEQFF
TRBV15	medium-sized	TRBJ2-3	CATSREGGGSTDTQYF
TRBV7-6	few	TRBJ1-1	CASSLSGQINTEAFF
TRBV7-2	large	TRBJ2-7	CASKLGLAGIFEQYF
TRBV18	many	TRBJ1-2	CASSPAGQVALGYTF